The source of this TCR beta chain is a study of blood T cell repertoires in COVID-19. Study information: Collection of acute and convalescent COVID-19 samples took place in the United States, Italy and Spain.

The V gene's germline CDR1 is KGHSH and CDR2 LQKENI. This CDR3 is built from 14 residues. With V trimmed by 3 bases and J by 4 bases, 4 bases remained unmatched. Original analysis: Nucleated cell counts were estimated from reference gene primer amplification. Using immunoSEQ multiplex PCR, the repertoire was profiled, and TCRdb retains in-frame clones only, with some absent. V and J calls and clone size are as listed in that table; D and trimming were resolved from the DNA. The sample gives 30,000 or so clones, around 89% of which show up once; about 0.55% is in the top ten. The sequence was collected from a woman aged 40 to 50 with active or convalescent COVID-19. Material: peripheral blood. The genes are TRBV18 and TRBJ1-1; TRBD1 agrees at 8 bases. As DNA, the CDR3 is TGTGCCAGCTCACCGGGACAGGCCGCCACTGAAGCTTTCTTT. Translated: CASSPGQAATEAFF. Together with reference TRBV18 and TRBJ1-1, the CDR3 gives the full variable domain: NAGVMQNPRHLVRRRGQEARLRCSPMKGHSHVYWYRQLPEEGLKFMVYLQKENIIDESGMPKERFSAEFPKEGPSILRIQQVVRGDSAAYFCASSPGQAATEAFFGQGTRLTVV.